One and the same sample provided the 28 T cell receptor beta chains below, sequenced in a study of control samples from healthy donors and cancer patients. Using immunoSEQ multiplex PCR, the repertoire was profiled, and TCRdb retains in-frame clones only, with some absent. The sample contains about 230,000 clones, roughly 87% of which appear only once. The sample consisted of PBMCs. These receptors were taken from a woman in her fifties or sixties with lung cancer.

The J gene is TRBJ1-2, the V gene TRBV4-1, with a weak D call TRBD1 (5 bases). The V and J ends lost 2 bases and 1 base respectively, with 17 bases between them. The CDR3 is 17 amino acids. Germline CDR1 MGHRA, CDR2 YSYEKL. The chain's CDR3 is CASSQPTRAQGNYGYTF. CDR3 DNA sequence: TGCGCCAGCAGCCAACCCACCCGGGCCCAGGGTAACTATGGCTACACCTTC.

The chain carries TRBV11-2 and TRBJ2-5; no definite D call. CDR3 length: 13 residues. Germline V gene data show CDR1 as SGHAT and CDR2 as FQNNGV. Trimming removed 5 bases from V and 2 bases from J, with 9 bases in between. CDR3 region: CASSRERQETQYF. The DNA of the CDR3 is TGTGCCAGCAGCCGAGAACGTCAAGAGACCCAGTACTTC.

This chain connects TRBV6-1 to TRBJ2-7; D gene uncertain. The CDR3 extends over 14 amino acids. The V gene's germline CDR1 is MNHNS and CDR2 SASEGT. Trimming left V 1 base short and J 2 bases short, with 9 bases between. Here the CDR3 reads CASSEGYGTYEQYF. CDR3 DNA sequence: TGTGCCAGCAGTGAAGGCTACGGAACCTACGAGCAGTACTTC.

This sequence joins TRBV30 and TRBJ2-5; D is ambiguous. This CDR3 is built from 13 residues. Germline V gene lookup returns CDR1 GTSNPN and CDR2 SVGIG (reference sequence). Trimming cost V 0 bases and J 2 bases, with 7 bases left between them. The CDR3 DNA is TGTGCCTGGAGTGTTACGGATCAAGAGACCCAGTACTTC. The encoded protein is CAWSVTDQETQYF.

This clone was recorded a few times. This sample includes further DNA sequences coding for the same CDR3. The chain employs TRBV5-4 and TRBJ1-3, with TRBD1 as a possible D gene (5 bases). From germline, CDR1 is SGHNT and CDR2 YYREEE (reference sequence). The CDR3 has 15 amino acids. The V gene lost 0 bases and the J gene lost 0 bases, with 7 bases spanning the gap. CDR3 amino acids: CASSLGQSSGNTIYF. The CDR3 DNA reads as TGTGCCAGCAGCTTGGGACAGAGCTCTGGAAACACCATATATTTT.

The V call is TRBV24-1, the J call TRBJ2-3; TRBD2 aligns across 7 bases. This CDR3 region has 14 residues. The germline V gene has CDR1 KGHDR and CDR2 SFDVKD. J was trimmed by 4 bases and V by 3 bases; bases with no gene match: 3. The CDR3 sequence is CATSDGRVADTQYF. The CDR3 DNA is TGTGCCACCAGTGATGGGAGGGTCGCAGATACGCAGTATTTT.

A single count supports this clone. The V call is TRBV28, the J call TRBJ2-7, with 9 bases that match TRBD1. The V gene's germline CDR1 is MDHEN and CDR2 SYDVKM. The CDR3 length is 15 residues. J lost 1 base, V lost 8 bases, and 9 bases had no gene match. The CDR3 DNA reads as TGTGCCAGCTTCCGCCCGGGACAGGGTTCCTACGAGCAGTACTTC. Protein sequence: CASFRPGQGSYEQYF.

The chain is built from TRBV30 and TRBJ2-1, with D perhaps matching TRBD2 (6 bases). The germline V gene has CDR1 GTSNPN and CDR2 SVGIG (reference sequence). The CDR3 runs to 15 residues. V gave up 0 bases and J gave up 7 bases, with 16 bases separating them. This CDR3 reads CAWSVPLLAANEQFF. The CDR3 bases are TGTGCCTGGAGTGTACCCTTACTAGCCGCGAATGAGCAGTTCTTC.

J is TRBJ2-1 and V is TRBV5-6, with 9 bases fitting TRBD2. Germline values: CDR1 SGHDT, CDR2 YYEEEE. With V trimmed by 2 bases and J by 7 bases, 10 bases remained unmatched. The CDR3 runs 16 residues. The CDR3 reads CASSFGSGSSINEQFF. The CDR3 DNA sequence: TGTGCCAGCAGCTTCGGTAGCGGGAGTTCGATAAATGAGCAGTTCTTC.

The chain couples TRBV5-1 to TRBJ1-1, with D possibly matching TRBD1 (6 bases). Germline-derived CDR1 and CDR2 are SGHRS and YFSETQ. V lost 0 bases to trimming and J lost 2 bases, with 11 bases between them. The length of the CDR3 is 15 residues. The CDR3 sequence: CASSLDPGVNTEAFF. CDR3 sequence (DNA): TGCGCCAGCAGCTTGGATCCAGGGGTAAACACTGAAGCTTTCTTT.

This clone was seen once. The CDR3 spells CASSAHDRGTGNTIYF. The CDR3, as DNA: TGTGCCAGCAGCGCACATGACAGGGGCACTGGAAACACCATATATTTT. The rearrangement joins TRBV9 to TRBJ1-3; 8 nucleotides align to TRBD1. V gave up 3 bases and J gave up 2 bases; unmatched junction bases: 7. The length of the CDR3 is 16 residues. From germline, CDR1 is SGDLS and CDR2 YYNGEE.

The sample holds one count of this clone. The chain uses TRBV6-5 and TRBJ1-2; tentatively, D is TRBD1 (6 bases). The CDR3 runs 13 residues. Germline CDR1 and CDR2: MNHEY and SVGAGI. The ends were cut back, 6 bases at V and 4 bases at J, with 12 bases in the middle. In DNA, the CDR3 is TGTGCCAGCAGCTTGGACAGCGTCTATGGCTACACCTTC. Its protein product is CASSLDSVYGYTF.

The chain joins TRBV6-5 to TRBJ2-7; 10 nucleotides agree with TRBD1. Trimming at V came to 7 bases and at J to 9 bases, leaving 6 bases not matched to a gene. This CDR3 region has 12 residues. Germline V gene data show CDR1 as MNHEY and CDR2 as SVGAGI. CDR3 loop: CASTGQGGGQYF. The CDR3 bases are TGTGCCAGCACTGGACAGGGGGGTGGGCAGTACTTC.

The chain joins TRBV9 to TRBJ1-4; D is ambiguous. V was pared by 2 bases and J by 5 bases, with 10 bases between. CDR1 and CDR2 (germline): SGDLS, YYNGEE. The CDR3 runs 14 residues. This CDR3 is CASSVGVVNEKLFF. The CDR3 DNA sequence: TGTGCCAGCAGCGTTGGGGTCGTAAATGAAAAACTGTTTTTT.

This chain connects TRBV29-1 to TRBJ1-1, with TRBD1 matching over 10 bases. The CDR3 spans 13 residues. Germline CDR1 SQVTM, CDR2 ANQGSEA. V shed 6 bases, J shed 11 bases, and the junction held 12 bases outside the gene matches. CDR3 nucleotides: TGCAGCGTAGACGTCGGGACAGGGGATAAGGCTTTCTTT. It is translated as CSVDVGTGDKAFF. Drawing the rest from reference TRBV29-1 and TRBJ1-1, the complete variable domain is SAVISQKPSRDICQRGTSLTIQCQVDSQVTMMFWYRQQPGQSLTLIATANQGSEATYESGFVIDKFPISRPNLTFSTLTVSNMSPEDSSIYLCSVDVGTGDKAFFGQGTRLTVV.

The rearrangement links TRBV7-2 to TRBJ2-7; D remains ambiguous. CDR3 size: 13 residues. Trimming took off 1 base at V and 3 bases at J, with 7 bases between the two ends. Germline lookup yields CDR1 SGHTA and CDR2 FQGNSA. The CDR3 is CASSLGWDYEQYF. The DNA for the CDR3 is TGTGCCAGCAGCTTAGGGTGGGACTACGAGCAGTACTTC.

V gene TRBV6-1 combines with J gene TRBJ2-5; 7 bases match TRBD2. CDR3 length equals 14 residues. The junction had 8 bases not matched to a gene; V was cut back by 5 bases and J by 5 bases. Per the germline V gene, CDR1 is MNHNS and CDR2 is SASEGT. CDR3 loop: CASSWEGGVETQYF. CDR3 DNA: TGTGCCAGCAGTTGGGAGGGAGGGGTGGAGACCCAGTACTTC.

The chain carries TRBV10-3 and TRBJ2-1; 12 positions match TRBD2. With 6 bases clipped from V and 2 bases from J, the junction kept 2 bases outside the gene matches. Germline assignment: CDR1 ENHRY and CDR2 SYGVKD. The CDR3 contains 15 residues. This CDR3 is CAISRTSGTYNEQFF. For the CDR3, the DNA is TGTGCCATCAGCAGGACTAGCGGGACCTACAATGAGCAGTTCTTC.

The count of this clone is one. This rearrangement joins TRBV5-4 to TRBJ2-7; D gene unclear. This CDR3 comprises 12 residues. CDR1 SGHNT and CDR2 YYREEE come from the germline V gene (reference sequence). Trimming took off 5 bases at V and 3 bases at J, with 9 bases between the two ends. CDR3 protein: CASSLSGYEQYF. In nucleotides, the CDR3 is TGTGCCAGCAGTCTTTCGGGCTACGAGCAGTACTTC.

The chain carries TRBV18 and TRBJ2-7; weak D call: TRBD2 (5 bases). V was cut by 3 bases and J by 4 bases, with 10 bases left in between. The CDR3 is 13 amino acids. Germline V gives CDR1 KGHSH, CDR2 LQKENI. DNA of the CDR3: TGTGCCAGCTCACCGTCCGGCGGGTACGAGCAGTACTTC. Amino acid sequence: CASSPSGGYEQYF.

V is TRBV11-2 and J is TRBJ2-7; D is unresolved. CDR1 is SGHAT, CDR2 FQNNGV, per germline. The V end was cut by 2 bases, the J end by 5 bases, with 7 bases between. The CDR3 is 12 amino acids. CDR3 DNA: TGTGCCAGCAGCTTATTATGGGACGAGCAGTACTTC. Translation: CASSLLWDEQYF.

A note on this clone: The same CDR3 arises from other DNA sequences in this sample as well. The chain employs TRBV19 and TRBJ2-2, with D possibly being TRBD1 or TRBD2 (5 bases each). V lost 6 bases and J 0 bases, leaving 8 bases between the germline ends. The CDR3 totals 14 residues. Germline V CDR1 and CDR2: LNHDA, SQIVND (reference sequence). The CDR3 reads CASRGTSNTGELFF. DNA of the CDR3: TGTGCCAGTAGGGGGACCTCGAACACCGGGGAGCTGTTTTTT.

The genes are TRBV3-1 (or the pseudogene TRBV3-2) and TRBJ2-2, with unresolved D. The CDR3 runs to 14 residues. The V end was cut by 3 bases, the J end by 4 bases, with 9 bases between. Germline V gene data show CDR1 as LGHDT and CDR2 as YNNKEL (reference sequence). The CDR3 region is CASSQGRATGELFF. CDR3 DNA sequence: TGTGCCAGCAGCCAGGGAAGGGCCACCGGGGAGCTGTTTTTT.

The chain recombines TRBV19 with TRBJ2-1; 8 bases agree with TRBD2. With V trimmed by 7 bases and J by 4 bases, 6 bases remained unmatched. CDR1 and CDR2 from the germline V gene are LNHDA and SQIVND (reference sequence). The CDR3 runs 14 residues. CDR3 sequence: CASTRGGIYNEQFF. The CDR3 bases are TGTGCCAGTACACGCGGGGGGATATACAATGAGCAGTTCTTC.

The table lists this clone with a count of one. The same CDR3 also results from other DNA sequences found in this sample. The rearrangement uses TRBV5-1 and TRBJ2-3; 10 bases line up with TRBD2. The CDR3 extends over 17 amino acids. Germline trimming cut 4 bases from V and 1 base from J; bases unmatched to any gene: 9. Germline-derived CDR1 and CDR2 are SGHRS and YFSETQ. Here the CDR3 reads CASSLELAGVGTDTQYF. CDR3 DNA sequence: TGCGCCAGCAGCCTCGAGCTAGCGGGAGTTGGCACAGATACGCAGTATTTT.

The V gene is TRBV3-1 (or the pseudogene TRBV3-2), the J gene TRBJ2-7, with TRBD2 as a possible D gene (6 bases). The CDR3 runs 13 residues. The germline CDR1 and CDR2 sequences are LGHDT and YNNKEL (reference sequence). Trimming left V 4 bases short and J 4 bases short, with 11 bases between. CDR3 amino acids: CASSPGTPYEQYF. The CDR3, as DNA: TGTGCCAGCAGCCCCGGGACTCCTTACGAGCAGTACTTC.

This CDR3 is CASSWGRHSNQPQHF. In nucleotides, the CDR3 is TGTGCCAGCAGCTGGGGACGGCACTCCAATCAGCCCCAGCATTTT. This chain connects TRBV5-8 to TRBJ1-5, with D possibly TRBD1 on 5 matching bases. The V gene's germline CDR1 is SGHTS and CDR2 YDEGEE. The ends were cut back, 3 bases at V and 3 bases at J, with 13 bases in the middle. The CDR3 extends over 15 amino acids.

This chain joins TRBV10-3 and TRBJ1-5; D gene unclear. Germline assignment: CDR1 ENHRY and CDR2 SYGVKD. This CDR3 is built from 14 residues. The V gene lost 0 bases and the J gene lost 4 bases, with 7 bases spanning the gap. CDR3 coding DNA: TGTGCCATCAGTGAGTCACAGAGGAATCAGCCCCAGCATTTT. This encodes CAISESQRNQPQHF.